Each of the 27 T cell receptor beta chains below was sequenced from the same sample in a study of beta chain features in type 1 diabetes. These receptors' antigens are unknown. Points from the study as a whole: When Type 1 diabetes patients were examined, their TCRB CDR3s proved moderately but significantly shorter in all four CD4+ subsets.

The authors reverse transcribed all of the isolated RNA, so sequencing captured expressed TCRB transcripts. The table came from immunoSEQ multiplex PCR; TCRdb's copy has only in-frame clones and leaves some out. The repertoire holds hundreds of thousands of clones, with more than 12% as singletons. The specimen sequenced was naive CD4+ T cells from blood. The receptors stem from a man between 18 and 29 years old with type 1 diabetes.

This clone was seen more than once but under ten times. V is TRBV7-6 and J is TRBJ2-7; D ambiguous. The CDR3 sequence is 12 residues long. Germline V gene data show CDR1 as SGHVS and CDR2 as FNYEAQ. Trimming took off 8 bases at V and 5 bases at J, with 13 bases between the two ends. Here the CDR3 reads CASSSLGNEQYF. CDR3 nucleotides: TGTGCCAGCTCGTCTCTTGGCAACGAGCAGTACTTC.

The chain links TRBV28 to TRBJ2-5; 7 nucleotides align to TRBD1. The CDR3 has 14 amino acids. Germline V gene lookup returns CDR1 MDHEN and CDR2 SYDVKM. V shed 3 bases, J shed 4 bases, and the junction held 5 bases outside the gene matches. The CDR3 DNA is TGTGCCAGCAGTTTTGACAGGGTCCCAGAGACCCAGTACTTC. This encodes CASSFDRVPETQYF.

The genes are TRBV5-4 and TRBJ2-7, with a tentative D call TRBD2 (5 bases). The V end lost 4 bases, the J end lost 1 base, and 9 bases lay between the germline ends. The germline V gene encodes CDR1 SGHNT and CDR2 YYREEE (reference sequence). The CDR3 runs to 13 residues. The CDR3 loop is CASSPGVSYEQYF. CDR3 nucleotide sequence: TGTGCCAGCAGCCCCGGGGTTTCCTACGAGCAGTACTTC. The full variable domain, in which reference TRBV5-4 and TRBJ2-7 provide the parts outside the CDR3, is ETGVTQSPTHLIKTRGQQVTLRCSSQSGHNTVSWYQQALGQGPQFIFQYYREEENGRGNFPPRFSGLQFPNYSSELNVNALELDDSALYLCASSPGVSYEQYFGPGTRLTVT.

The genes are TRBV25-1 and TRBJ1-5; maybe TRBD1 (6 bases). V was shortened by 6 bases and J by 4 bases, with 13 bases between the two germline ends. The germline CDR1 and CDR2 sequences are MGHDK and SYGVNS. The CDR3 is 14 amino acids. The CDR3 DNA follows: TGTGCCAGCAGCCAGACAGGCCTAAATCAGCCCCAGCATTTT. Protein: CASSQTGLNQPQHF. The whole variable domain, filled in from reference TRBV25-1 and TRBJ1-5, reads EADIYQTPRYLVIGTGKKITLECSQTMGHDKMYWYQQDPGMELHLIHYSYGVNSTEKGDLSSESTVSRIRTEHFPLTLESARPSHTSQYLCASSQTGLNQPQHFGDGTRLSIL.

The V gene is TRBV14, the J gene TRBJ2-1; D remains ambiguous. The germline V and J ends were trimmed by 0 bases and 2 bases, with 20 bases remaining between them. Per the germline V gene, CDR1 is SGHDN and CDR2 is FVKESK. This CDR3 is built from 19 residues. For the CDR3, the DNA is TGTGCCAGCAGCCAAGATCATGGGTTAGCAGCTGGGGCCTACAATGAGCAGTTCTTC. Encoded protein: CASSQDHGLAAGAYNEQFF.

The chain employs TRBV30 and TRBJ2-5, with D possibly matching TRBD2 (5 bases). V lost 0 bases to trimming and J lost 3 bases, with 11 bases between them. The CDR3 has 14 amino acids. In germline, CDR1 is GTSNPN, CDR2 SVGIG (reference sequence). The CDR3 DNA sequence: TGTGCCTGGAGTGTCCCTCGGGATAAAGAGACCCAGTACTTC. It specifies CAWSVPRDKETQYF.

V is TRBV25-1 and J is TRBJ2-1; 13 bases agree with TRBD2. The V and J ends lost 3 bases and 1 base, in that order; junction bases with no gene match: 3. This CDR3 comprises 17 residues. CDR1 is MGHDK, CDR2 SYGVNS, per germline. The CDR3 protein is CASSDLLAGGSYNEQFF. CDR3 coding DNA: TGTGCCAGCAGTGACCTACTAGCGGGAGGGTCCTACAATGAGCAGTTCTTC.

This clone was counted between two and nine times. V is TRBV18 and J is TRBJ2-7, with TRBD2 matching 8 bases. Germline CDR1 is KGHSH and CDR2 is LQKENI. The length of the CDR3 is 15 residues. Trimming at V came to 3 bases and at J to 3 bases, leaving 7 bases not matched to a gene. CDR3 DNA sequence: TGTGCCAGCTCACCGCCAGCGGGAGTCCTCTACGAGCAGTACTTC. Translation gives CASSPPAGVLYEQYF. Complete variable domain (other parts from reference TRBV18 and TRBJ2-7): NAGVMQNPRHLVRRRGQEARLRCSPMKGHSHVYWYRQLPEEGLKFMVYLQKENIIDESGMPKERFSAEFPKEGPSILRIQQVVRGDSAAYFCASSPPAGVLYEQYFGPGTRLTVT.

Only a few counts were recorded for this clone. V is TRBV20-1 and J is TRBJ2-7; D uncertain. The CDR3 length is 10 residues. The V gene's germline CDR1 is DFQATT and CDR2 SNEGSKA (reference sequence). With 5 bases removed from V and 6 bases from J, the gap between germline ends came to 8 bases. The CDR3 reads CSAGRSEQYF. The CDR3 nucleotides read TGCAGTGCTGGTCGAAGCGAGCAGTACTTC.

The rearrangement links TRBV19 to TRBJ2-5, with TRBD2 matching over 8 bases. V was clipped by 3 bases and J by 5 bases; unmatched bases: 8. In germline, CDR1 is LNHDA, CDR2 SQIVND (reference sequence). This CDR3 spans 15 amino acids. The CDR3 bases are TGTGCCAGTAGTATCCTCGCGGGGGGCGAGGAGACCCAGTACTTC. The encoded protein is CASSILAGGEETQYF. The variable domain in full, completed from reference TRBV19 and TRBJ2-5, reads DGGITQSPKYLFRKEGQNVTLSCEQNLNHDAMYWYRQDPGQGLRLIYYSQIVNDFQKGDIAEGYSVSREKKESFPLTVTSAQKNPTAFYLCASSILAGGEETQYFGPGTRLLVL.

This chain connects TRBV10-3 to TRBJ2-3, with 10 bases aligning to TRBD2. Germline lookup yields CDR1 ENHRY and CDR2 SYGVKD. This CDR3 has 16 residues. V lost 3 bases to trimming and J lost 0 bases; unmatched junction nucleotides: 3. DNA for the CDR3: TGTGCCATCAGTGACCGGACTAGCGGAAGCACAGATACGCAGTATTTT. Protein sequence: CAISDRTSGSTDTQYF.

The genes are TRBV7-3 and TRBJ2-7; TRBD1 aligns across 8 bases. Trimming removed 5 bases from V and 1 base from J; junction bases left unmatched: 7. This CDR3 spans 15 amino acids. Germline V gene sequence: CDR1 SGHTA, CDR2 FQGTGA. CDR3 nucleotides: TGTGCCAGCAGCCCCACAGGGGGTGTATCCTACGAGCAGTACTTC. It yields the protein CASSPTGGVSYEQYF.

The gene calls are TRBV19 and TRBJ2-4; D is perhaps TRBD2 (5 bases). CDR3 length: 13 residues. Trimming removed 5 bases at V and 5 bases at J, with 10 bases between. The V gene's germline CDR1 is LNHDA and CDR2 SQIVND (reference sequence). CDR3 in DNA: TGTGCCAGTAGTGAGGGTCTCGAAAACATTCAGTACTTC. Translation gives CASSEGLENIQYF.

The rearrangement joins TRBV2 to TRBJ1-2, with D unresolved. CDR1 is SNHLY and CDR2 is FYNNEI in the germline V gene. V lost 6 bases, J lost 3 bases, and 11 bases lay in between. This CDR3 has 13 amino acids. CDR3 sequence reads: CASRDLVDYGYTF. The DNA of the CDR3 is TGTGCCAGCAGGGACCTAGTGGACTATGGCTACACCTTC.

This clone appeared a few times. The V gene is TRBV30, the J gene TRBJ1-2; TRBD1 matches at 7 bases. Germline lookup yields CDR1 GTSNPN and CDR2 SVGIG (reference sequence). Trimming took 4 bases from V and 2 from J; bases not matched to a gene: 7. The CDR3 covers 14 residues. The CDR3 region is CAWTRGTANYGYTF. In nucleotides, the CDR3 is TGTGCCTGGACCCGCGGGACAGCCAACTATGGCTACACCTTC.

The rearrangement links TRBV30 to TRBJ2-1; 7 bases agree with TRBD1. V shed 1 base, J shed 9 bases, and the junction held 12 bases outside the gene matches. The germline CDR1 and CDR2 sequences are GTSNPN and SVGIG (reference sequence). This CDR3 region has 15 residues. The CDR3 sequence: CAWSERGLVGVEQFF. CDR3 nucleotide sequence: TGTGCCTGGAGTGAGAGGGGGCTAGTCGGGGTTGAGCAGTTCTTC.

The chain recombines TRBV12-5 with TRBJ1-1; D unclear. CDR3 size: 11 residues. Germline CDR1 LGHNT, CDR2 FRNRAP. The CDR3 spells CGMASRTEAFF. The CDR3 DNA reads TGTGGAATGGCATCTCGGACTGAAGCTTTCTTT. Together with reference TRBV12-5 and TRBJ1-1, the CDR3 gives the full variable domain: DARVTQTPRHKVTEMGQEVTMRCQPILGHNTVFWYRQTMMQGLELLAYFRNRAPLDDSGMPKDRFSAEMPDATLATLKIQPSEPRDSAVYFCGMASRTEAFFGQGTRLTVV.

J is TRBJ2-7 and V is TRBV5-1; D gene unclear. Germline V CDR1 and CDR2: SGHRS, YFSETQ. V dropped 0 bases and J dropped 0 bases, with 10 bases sitting between them. The CDR3 covers 15 residues. CDR3 sequence: CASSLDRGYSYEQYF. The CDR3 DNA is TGCGCCAGCAGCTTGGATCGCGGATACTCCTACGAGCAGTACTTC. Supplemented by reference TRBV5-1 and TRBJ2-7, the full variable domain reads KAGVTQTPRYLIKTRGQQVTLSCSPISGHRSVSWYQQTPGQGLQFLFEYFSETQRNKGNFPGRFSGRQFSNSRSEMNVSTLELGDSALYLCASSLDRGYSYEQYFGPGTRLTVT.

The rearrangement links TRBV29-1 to TRBJ1-2, with D possibly TRBD1 on 6 matching bases. Germline CDR1 is SQVTM and CDR2 is ANQGSEA. Trimming cost V 6 bases and J 1 base, with 9 bases left between them. There are 12 residues in the CDR3. DNA of the CDR3: TGCAGCGTGGGACATGATAACTATGGCTACACCTTC. This gives the protein CSVGHDNYGYTF.

V is TRBV4-3 and J is TRBJ1-4, with unresolved D. This CDR3 has 16 amino acids. The V end was cut by 0 bases, the J end by 8 bases, with 16 bases between. Germline values: CDR1 LGHNA, CDR2 YSLEER. The CDR3 loop is CASSQDLGVAPEKLFF. As DNA, the CDR3 is TGCGCCAGCAGCCAAGATCTAGGAGTAGCCCCAGAAAAACTGTTTTTT.

The chain couples TRBV5-1 to TRBJ1-3; D uncertain. The CDR3 runs to 13 residues. CDR1 SGHRS and CDR2 YFSETQ come from the germline V gene. With 4 bases removed from V and 2 bases from J, the gap between germline ends came to 7 bases. The CDR3 sequence is CASSEGAGNTIYF. CDR3 nucleotide sequence: TGCGCCAGCAGCGAAGGAGCTGGAAACACCATATATTTT. Full variable domain (rest looked up from reference TRBV5-1 and TRBJ1-3): KAGVTQTPRYLIKTRGQQVTLSCSPISGHRSVSWYQQTPGQGLQFLFEYFSETQRNKGNFPGRFSGRQFSNSRSEMNVSTLELGDSALYLCASSEGAGNTIYFGEGSWLTVV.

A few counts support this clone. The chain is built from TRBV7-6 and TRBJ2-3; TRBD1 matches at 9 bases. CDR3 length: 19 residues. The germline CDR1 and CDR2 sequences are SGHVS and FNYEAQ. The trim removed 6 bases at V and 2 bases at J, leaving 18 bases unmatched. DNA for the CDR3: TGTGCCAGCAGTCGGGACAGGGCGGTTTCTAGCGGTGACACAGATACGCAGTATTTT. Translating it yields CASSRDRAVSSGDTDTQYF.

This rearrangement joins TRBV7-2 to TRBJ2-3, with 8 bases fitting TRBD2. Germline lookup yields CDR1 SGHTA and CDR2 FQGNSA. V was clipped by 1 base and J by 5 bases; unmatched bases: 8. CDR3 length: 16 residues. The CDR3 DNA follows: TGTGCCAGCAGCTTAGAATGGTGGAGCGGGAGAGATACGCAGTATTTT. Its protein is CASSLEWWSGRDTQYF.

This clone was found a few times. V gene TRBV11-1 combines with J gene TRBJ2-1; D unresolved. The CDR3 totals 15 residues. Per the germline V gene, CDR1 is SGHAT and CDR2 is FQDESV (reference sequence). The V end lost 1 base, the J end lost 9 bases, and 16 bases lay between the germline ends. CDR3 sequence reads: CASSLGVAESVEQFF. CDR3 nucleotides: TGTGCCAGCAGCTTAGGTGTCGCAGAGAGTGTTGAGCAGTTCTTC.

Turning to this clone: Other DNA sequences in this specimen translate into the identical CDR3. The chain couples TRBV20-1 to TRBJ2-5; D gene unclear. The CDR3 spans 10 residues. Germline V gene lookup returns CDR1 DFQATT and CDR2 SNEGSKA (reference sequence). V was clipped by 3 bases and J by 4 bases, with 3 bases between them. For the CDR3, the DNA is TGCAGTGCTAGGCGAGAGACCCAGTACTTC. Its protein product is CSARRETQYF.

The chain carries TRBV6-6 and TRBJ2-2, with TRBD1 identical over 10 bases. V was pared by 6 bases and J by 4 bases, with 5 bases of the junction left unmatched. Germline assignment: CDR1 MNHNY and CDR2 SVGAGI (reference sequence). This CDR3 contains 15 residues. The CDR3 DNA reads TGTGCCAGCAGCGACAGGGGGCGGGGCACCGGGGAGCTGTTTTTT. This gives the protein CASSDRGRGTGELFF.

This clone was observed a few times. This chain links TRBV15 with TRBJ2-7, with D perhaps TRBD2 (5 bases). Trimming stripped 4 bases from V and 3 bases from J, with 10 bases between. The CDR3 loop spans 13 amino acids. Germline V gene data show CDR1 as LNHNV and CDR2 as YYDKDF (reference sequence). Here the CDR3 DNA reads TGTGCCACCAGCATCACCGGGGACTACGAGCAGTACTTC. Residues: CATSITGDYEQYF.